This T cell receptor (beta chain) was retrieved from a study of prognosis after radiotherapy for stage I lung cancer. Study observations and caveats: Lower Shannon entropy values were found after stereotactic body radiation therapy in patients who developed distant metastases.

This clonotype was counted many times. Antigen unknown. Genomic DNA provided the template from which TCR beta CDR3 was amplified by two-round multiplex PCR. Amplification during the initial PCR round employed primers specific to each TRBV and TRBJ gene. TCRdb reprocessed the multiplex PCR reads via MiXCR and lists one record per CDR3 protein. Among 15,000 to 20,000 distinct CDR3 sequences, about a quarter were seen once, and the ten largest hold 22%. V lost 7 bases, J lost 1 base, and 6 bases stayed unmatched. From germline, CDR1 is DFQATT and CDR2 SNEGSKA (reference sequence). The CDR3 totals 15 residues.

The sequence was obtained from a donor at least 50 years old with non-small cell lung cancer. The specimen comprised PBMCs, sampled before or after stereotactic body radiation therapy (not recorded which). V is TRBV20-1 and J is TRBJ2-2, with 10 bases identical to TRBD2. For the CDR3, the DNA is TGCAGTGTCCCGGGACTAGCGAAGAACACCGGGGAGCTGTTTTTT. Amino acids: CSVPGLAKNTGELFF.